This TCR beta chain was documented in a study of cytomegalovirus exposure and HLA in healthy donors. From germline, CDR1 is KGHSH and CDR2 LQKENI. The length of the CDR3 is 13 residues. The study's findings and limits: Clonal expansion was found to be greater in HLA-associated TCR beta chains than in equally common others in a later analysis. The authors later found most CMV-associated TCR beta chains appeared HLA-restricted. Specificity of three CMV-associated chains for CMV antigens was verified in vitro.

A remark on this clone: Its target is not known. A junction end diverges from the germline sequence, so it may reflect a read error.

The study ran its PCR with 60 Vbeta and 13 Jbeta primers. Sequencing was performed with immunoSEQ multiplex PCR; in TCRdb, only in-frame clones are kept and a portion is missing. Of some 120,000 clones in the sample, roughly 82% were seen once. The sequence derives from a young man in good health and CMV-seropositive. The sample taken for sequencing was PBMCs. The chain uses TRBV18 and TRBJ1-2, with D unresolved. CDR3 loop: CVSSAETNYGYTF. The CDR3 DNA reads TGTGTCAGCTCAGCAGAAACTAACTATGGCTACACCTTC.